This TCR beta chain came from a study of blood T cell repertoires in COVID-19. Sequenced by immunoSEQ multiplex PCR; TCRdb stores in-frame clones only, minus some. Of approximately 200,000 clones in the sample, less than 95% were seen once. Germline V gene data show CDR1 as MGHRA and CDR2 as YSYEKL. Trimming at V came to 0 bases and at J to 1 base, leaving 9 bases not matched to a gene. This CDR3 contains 18 residues. The sequenced material came from peripheral blood. The chain uses TRBV4-1 and TRBJ1-5; 7 bases match TRBD1. This TCR came from a young man with COVID-19, enrolled during active disease. Written as DNA, the CDR3 is TGCGCCAGCAGCCAAGAGGTGCCCACAGGGGCGAGCAATCAGCCCCAGCATTTT. It is translated as CASSQEVPTGASNQPQHF.